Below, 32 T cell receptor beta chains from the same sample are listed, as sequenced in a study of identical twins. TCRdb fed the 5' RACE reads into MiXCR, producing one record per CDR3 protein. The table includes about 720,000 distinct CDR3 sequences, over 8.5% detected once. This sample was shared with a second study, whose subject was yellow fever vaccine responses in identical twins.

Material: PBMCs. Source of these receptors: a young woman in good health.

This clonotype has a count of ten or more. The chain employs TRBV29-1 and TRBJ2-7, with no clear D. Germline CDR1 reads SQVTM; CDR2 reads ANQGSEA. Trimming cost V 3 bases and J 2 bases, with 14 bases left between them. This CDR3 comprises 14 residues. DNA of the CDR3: TGCAGCGTTGAGGGCACGGCAGCCCCCTACGAGCAGTACTTC. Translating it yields CSVEGTAAPYEQYF.

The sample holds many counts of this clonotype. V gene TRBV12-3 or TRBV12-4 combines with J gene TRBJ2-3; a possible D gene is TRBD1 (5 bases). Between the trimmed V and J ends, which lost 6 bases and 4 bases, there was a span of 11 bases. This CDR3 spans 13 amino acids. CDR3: CASRLGVADTQYF. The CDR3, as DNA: TGTGCCAGCAGGCTAGGGGTGGCAGATACGCAGTATTTT.

The CDR3 here is CSVEKRGDSQETQYF. The CDR3 coding sequence is TGCAGCGTTGAAAAGAGGGGCGATTCCCAAGAGACCCAGTACTTC. The chain uses TRBV29-1 and TRBJ2-5; D is possibly TRBD1 or TRBD2 (5 bases each). The CDR3 is made up of 15 amino acids. The V gene's germline CDR1 is SQVTM and CDR2 ANQGSEA. V lost 2 bases and J lost 1, with 14 bases in between.

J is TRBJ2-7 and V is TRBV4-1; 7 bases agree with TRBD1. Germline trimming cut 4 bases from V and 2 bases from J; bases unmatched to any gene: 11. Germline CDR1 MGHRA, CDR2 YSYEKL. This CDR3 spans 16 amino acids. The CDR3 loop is CASSRQTGRQTYEQYF. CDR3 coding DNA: TGCGCCAGCAGCCGTCAGACAGGGAGACAAACCTACGAGCAGTACTTC.

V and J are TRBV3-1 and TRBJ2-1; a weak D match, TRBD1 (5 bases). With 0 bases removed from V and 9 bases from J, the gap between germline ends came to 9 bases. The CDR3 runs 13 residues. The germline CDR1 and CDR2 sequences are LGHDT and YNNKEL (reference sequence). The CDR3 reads CASSQDQGTEQFF. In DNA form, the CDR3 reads TGTGCCAGCAGCCAAGACCAGGGTACTGAGCAGTTCTTC.

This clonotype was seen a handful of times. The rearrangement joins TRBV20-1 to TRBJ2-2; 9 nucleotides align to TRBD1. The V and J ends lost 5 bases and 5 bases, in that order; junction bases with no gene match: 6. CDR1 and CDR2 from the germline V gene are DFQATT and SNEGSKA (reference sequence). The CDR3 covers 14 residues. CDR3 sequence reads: CSASGQGSTGELFF. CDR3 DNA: TGCAGTGCTTCGGGACAGGGAAGTACCGGGGAGCTGTTTTTT.

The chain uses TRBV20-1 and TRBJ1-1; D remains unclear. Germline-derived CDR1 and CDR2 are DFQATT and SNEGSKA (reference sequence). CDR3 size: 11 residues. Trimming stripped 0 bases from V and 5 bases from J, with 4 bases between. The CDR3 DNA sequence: TGCAGTGCTAGAGATGCGACTGAAGCTTTCTTT. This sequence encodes CSARDATEAFF.

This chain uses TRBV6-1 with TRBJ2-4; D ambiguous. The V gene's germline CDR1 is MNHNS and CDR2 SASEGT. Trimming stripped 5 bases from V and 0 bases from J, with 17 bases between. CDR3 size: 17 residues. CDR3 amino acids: CASSLRIKTLAKNIQYF. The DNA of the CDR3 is TGTGCCAGCAGTCTCCGGATCAAAACCCTAGCCAAAAACATTCAGTACTTC.

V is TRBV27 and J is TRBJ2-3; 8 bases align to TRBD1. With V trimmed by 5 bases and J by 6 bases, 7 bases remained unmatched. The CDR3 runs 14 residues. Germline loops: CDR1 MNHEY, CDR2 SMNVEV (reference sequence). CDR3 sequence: CASSITTGVDTQYF. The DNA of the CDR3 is TGTGCCAGCAGTATTACGACAGGGGTGGATACGCAGTATTTT.

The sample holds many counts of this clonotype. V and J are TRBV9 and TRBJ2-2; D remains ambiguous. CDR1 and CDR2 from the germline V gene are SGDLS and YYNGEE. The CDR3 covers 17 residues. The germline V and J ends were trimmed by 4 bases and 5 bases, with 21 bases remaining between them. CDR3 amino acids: CASSSDHLLLNTGELFF. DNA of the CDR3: TGTGCCAGCAGCTCGGACCATCTACTCCTAAATACCGGGGAGCTGTTTTTT.

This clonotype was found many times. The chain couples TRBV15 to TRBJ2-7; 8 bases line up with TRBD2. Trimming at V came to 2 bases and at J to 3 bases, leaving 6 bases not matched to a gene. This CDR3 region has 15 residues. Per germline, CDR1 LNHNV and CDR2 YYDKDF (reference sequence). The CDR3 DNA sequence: TGTGCCACCAGCAGACCTCGGGAGGGAATCTACGAGCAGTACTTC. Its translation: CATSRPREGIYEQYF.

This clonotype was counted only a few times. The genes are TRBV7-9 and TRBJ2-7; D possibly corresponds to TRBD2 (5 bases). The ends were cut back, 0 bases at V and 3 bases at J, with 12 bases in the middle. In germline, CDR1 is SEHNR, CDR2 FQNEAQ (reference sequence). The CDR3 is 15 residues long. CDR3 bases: TGTGCCAGCAGCTTAGCCTCGGGGAATATCTACGAGCAGTACTTC. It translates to CASSLASGNIYEQYF.

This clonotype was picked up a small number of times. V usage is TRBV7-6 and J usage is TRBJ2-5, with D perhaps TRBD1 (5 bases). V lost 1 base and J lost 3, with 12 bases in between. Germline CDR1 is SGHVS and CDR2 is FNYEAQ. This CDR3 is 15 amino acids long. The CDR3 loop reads CASSLEVGAKETQYF. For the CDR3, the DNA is TGTGCCAGCAGCTTAGAGGTTGGGGCGAAAGAGACCCAGTACTTC.

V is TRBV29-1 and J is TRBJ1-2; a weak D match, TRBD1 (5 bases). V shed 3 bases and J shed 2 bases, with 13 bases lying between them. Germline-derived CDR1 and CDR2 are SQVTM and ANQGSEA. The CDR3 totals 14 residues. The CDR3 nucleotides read TGCAGCGTTGACGGACTGACAGCAAACTATGGCTACACCTTC. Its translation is CSVDGLTANYGYTF. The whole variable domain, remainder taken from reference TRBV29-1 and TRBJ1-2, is SAVISQKPSRDICQRGTSLTIQCQVDSQVTMMFWYRQQPGQSLTLIATANQGSEATYESGFVIDKFPISRPNLTFSTLTVSNMSPEDSSIYLCSVDGLTANYGYTFGSGTRLTVV.

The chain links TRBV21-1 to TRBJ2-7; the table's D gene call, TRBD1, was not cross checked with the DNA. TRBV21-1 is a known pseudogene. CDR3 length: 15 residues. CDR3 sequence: CASRKRWDSDYEQYF. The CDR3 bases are TGTGCCAGCAGAAAACGATGGGACAGTGACTACGAGCAGTACTTC.

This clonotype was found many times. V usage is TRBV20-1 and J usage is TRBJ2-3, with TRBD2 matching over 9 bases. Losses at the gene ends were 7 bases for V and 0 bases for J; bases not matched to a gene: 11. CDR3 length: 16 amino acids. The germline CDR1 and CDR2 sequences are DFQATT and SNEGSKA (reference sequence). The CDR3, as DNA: TGCAGTGGGGCTAGCGGGATGATCACTAGCACAGATACGCAGTATTTT. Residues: CSGASGMITSTDTQYF.

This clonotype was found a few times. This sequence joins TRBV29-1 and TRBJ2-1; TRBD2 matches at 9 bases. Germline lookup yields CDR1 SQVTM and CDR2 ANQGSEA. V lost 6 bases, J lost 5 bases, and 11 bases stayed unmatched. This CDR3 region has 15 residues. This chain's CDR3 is CSVVVAGVSHNEQFF. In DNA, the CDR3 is TGCAGCGTAGTCGTAGCGGGAGTTTCCCACAATGAGCAGTTCTTC.

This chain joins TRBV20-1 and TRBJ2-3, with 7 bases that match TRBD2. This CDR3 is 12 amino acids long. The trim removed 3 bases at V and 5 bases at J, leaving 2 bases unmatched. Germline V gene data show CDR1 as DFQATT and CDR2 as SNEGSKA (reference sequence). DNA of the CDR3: TGCAGTGCTAGGGCGGGAGTAGATACGCAGTATTTT. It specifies CSARAGVDTQYF.

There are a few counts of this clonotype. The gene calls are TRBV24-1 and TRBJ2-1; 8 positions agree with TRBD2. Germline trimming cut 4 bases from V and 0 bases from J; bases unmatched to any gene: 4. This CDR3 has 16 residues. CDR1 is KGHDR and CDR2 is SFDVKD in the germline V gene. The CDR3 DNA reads TGTGCCACCAGTGACCCGGGGGGGAGCTCCTACAATGAGCAGTTCTTC. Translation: CATSDPGGSSYNEQFF.

The CDR3 DNA is TGTGCCAGCAGCAAGGAGGTCCCAGGGTTTCGAGAGACCCAGTACTTC. This translates into CASSKEVPGFRETQYF. The chain employs TRBV3-1 and TRBJ2-5; perhaps D is TRBD1 or TRBD2 (5 bases each). The CDR3 is 16 residues long. The V end lost 5 bases, the J end lost 4 bases, and 20 bases lay between the germline ends. Per the germline V gene, CDR1 is LGHDT and CDR2 is YNNKEL (reference sequence).

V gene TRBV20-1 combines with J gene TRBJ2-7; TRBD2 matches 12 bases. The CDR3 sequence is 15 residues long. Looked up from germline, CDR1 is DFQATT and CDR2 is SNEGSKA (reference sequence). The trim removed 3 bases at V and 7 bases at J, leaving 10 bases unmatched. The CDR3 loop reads CSASRPSGGAWEQYF. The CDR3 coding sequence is TGCAGTGCTAGCCGGCCTAGCGGGGGGGCTTGGGAGCAGTACTTC.

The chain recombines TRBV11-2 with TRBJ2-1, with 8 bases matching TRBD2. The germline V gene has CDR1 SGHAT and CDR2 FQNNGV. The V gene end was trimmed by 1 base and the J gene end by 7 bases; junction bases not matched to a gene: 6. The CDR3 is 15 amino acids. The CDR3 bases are TGTGCCAGCAGCTTAGTCGCGGGACTAGGGAATGAGCAGTTCTTC. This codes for CASSLVAGLGNEQFF. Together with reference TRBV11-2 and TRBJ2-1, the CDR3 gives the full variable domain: EAGVAQSPRYKIIEKRQSVAFWCNPISGHATLYWYQQILGQGPKLLIQFQNNGVVDDSQLPKDRFSAERLKGVDSTLKIQPAKLEDSAVYLCASSLVAGLGNEQFFGPGTRLTVL.

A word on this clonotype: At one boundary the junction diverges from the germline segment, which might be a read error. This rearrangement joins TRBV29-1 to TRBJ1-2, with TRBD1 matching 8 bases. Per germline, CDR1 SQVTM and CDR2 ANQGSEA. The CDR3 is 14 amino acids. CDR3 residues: CSVQQGEKINGHTF. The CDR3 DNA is TGCAGCGTGCAACAGGGGGAGAAAATAAATGGCCACACCTTC.

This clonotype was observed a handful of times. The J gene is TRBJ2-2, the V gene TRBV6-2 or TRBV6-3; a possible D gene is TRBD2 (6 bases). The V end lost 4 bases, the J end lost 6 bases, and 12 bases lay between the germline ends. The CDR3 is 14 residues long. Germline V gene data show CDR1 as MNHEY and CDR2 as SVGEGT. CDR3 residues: CASSWGRSAGELFF. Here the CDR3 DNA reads TGTGCCAGCAGTTGGGGGAGGAGCGCCGGGGAGCTGTTTTTT.

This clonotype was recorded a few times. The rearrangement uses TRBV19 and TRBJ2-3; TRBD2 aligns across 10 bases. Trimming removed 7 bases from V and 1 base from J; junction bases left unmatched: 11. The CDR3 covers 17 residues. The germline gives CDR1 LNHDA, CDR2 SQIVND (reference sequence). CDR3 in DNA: TGTGCCAGTAATGAACTAGCGGGGCCACGGGGCACAGATACGCAGTATTTT. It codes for CASNELAGPRGTDTQYF.

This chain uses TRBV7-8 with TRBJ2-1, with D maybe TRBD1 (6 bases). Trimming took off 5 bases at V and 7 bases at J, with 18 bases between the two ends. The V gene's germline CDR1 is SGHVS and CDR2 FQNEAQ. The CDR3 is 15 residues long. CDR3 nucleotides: TGTGCCAGCAGCCCGACCCTGGGGGCTTTGAATGAGCAGTTCTTC. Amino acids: CASSPTLGALNEQFF.

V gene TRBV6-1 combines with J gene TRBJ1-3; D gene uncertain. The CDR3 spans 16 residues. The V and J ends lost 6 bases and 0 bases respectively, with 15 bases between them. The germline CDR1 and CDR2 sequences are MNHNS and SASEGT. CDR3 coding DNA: TGTGCCAGCAGCTTTGCCTTACTAAGCTCTGGAAACACCATATATTTT. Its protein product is CASSFALLSSGNTIYF.

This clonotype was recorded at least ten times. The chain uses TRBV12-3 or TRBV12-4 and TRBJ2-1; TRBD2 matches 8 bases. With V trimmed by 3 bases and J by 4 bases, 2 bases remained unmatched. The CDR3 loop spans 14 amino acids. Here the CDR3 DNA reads TGTGCCAGCAGTTTTGGCGGGAGGTACAATGAGCAGTTCTTC. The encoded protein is CASSFGGRYNEQFF.

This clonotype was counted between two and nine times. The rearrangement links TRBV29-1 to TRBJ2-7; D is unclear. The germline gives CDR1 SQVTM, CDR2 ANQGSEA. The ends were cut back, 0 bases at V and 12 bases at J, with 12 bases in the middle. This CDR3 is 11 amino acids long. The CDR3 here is CSVEDYRSLYF. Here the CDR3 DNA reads TGCAGCGTTGAAGATTATAGAAGTCTGTACTTC.

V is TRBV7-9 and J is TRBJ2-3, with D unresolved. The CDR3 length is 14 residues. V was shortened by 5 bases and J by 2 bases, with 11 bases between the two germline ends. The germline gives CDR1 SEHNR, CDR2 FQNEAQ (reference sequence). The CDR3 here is CASSHPPYTDTQYF. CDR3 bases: TGTGCCAGCAGCCACCCACCTTACACAGATACGCAGTATTTT.

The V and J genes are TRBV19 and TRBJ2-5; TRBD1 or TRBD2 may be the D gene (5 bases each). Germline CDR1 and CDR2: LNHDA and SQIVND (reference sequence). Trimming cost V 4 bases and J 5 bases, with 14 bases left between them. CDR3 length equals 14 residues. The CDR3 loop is CASSKPGSGETQYF. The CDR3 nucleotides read TGTGCCAGTAGTAAGCCGGGATCAGGGGAGACCCAGTACTTC.

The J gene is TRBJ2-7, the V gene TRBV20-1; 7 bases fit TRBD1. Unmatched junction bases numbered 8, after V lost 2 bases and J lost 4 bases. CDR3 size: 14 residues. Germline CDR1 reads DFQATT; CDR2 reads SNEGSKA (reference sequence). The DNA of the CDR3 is TGCAGTGCTAGAAGACAGGGAAGGTGGTACGAGCAGTACTTC. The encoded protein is CSARRQGRWYEQYF.